Each of the 20 T cell receptor beta chains below was sequenced from the same sample in a study of blood T cell repertoires in COVID-19. Libraries were prepared by immunoSEQ multiplex PCR; TCRdb keeps only in-frame clonotypes and omits some of them. The repertoire consists of under 300,000 clones, with 88% occurring once and the leading ten covering approximately 2.5%. Sequences were obtained from PBMCs or T cells enriched from blood (not recorded which). The receptors come from a woman aged 40 to 49 with acute COVID-19.

The genes are TRBV2 and TRBJ1-1; TRBD1 matches at 8 bases. The CDR3 covers 14 residues. V shed 6 bases, J shed 4 bases, and the junction held 7 bases outside the gene matches. In germline, CDR1 is SNHLY, CDR2 FYNNEI. In DNA form, the CDR3 reads TGTGCCAGCAGCGTTTACGGGACAGGCACTGAAGCTTTCTTT. As protein: CASSVYGTGTEAFF.

This chain uses TRBV29-1 with TRBJ1-2; 9 bases fit TRBD1. In germline, CDR1 is SQVTM, CDR2 ANQGSEA. The CDR3 has 13 amino acids. With V trimmed by 6 bases and J by 8 bases, 10 bases remained unmatched. CDR3 DNA: TGCAGCGTGAGGGGCCCAACAGGGGGCGGCTACACCTTC. As protein: CSVRGPTGGGYTF.

This clone was seen just once. The J gene is TRBJ1-2, the V gene TRBV10-3; D perhaps matches TRBD1 (5 bases). This CDR3 is built from 16 residues. Germline lookup yields CDR1 ENHRY and CDR2 SYGVKD. V lost 4 bases and J 4 bases, leaving 19 bases between the germline ends. CDR3 coding DNA: TGTGCCATCAGTGGAGGCCAGGGTAAAGCGGGCTATGGCTACACCTTC. Amino acid sequence: CAISGGQGKAGYGYTF.

This clone came up a few times. V is TRBV7-9 and J is TRBJ2-1, with D possibly matching TRBD2 (6 bases). CDR3 length: 15 residues. Germline V CDR1 and CDR2: SEHNR, FQNEAQ (reference sequence). V gave up 2 bases and J gave up 3 bases, with 11 bases separating them. The CDR3 bases are TGTGCCAGCAGCTTATCAGTCGGGAGCTACAATGAGCAGTTCTTC. This translates into CASSLSVGSYNEQFF. Using reference TRBV7-9 and TRBJ2-1 for the parts outside the CDR3, the full variable domain is DTGVSQNPRHKITKRGQNVTFRCDPISEHNRLYWYRQTLGQGPEFLTYFQNEAQLEKSRLLSDRFSAERPKGSFSTLEIQRTEQGDSAMYLCASSLSVGSYNEQFFGPGTRLTVL.

The chain links TRBV5-1 to TRBJ2-5, with 12 bases aligning to TRBD2. The CDR3 consists of 16 residues. Germline-derived CDR1 and CDR2 are SGHRS and YFSETQ. Losses at the gene ends were 0 bases for V and 5 bases for J; bases not matched to a gene: 5. CDR3 sequence: CASSLGLAGDAETQYF. In DNA form, the CDR3 reads TGCGCCAGCAGCTTGGGACTAGCGGGGGATGCGGAGACCCAGTACTTC.

The CDR3 region has the DNA TGTGCCAGCAGCCCGGGACAGGGTCAGGGCTACGAGCAGTACTTC. It specifies CASSPGQGQGYEQYF. The rearrangement uses TRBV7-2 and TRBJ2-7, with 9 bases identical to TRBD1. With 5 bases clipped from V and 3 bases from J, the junction kept 8 bases outside the gene matches. The CDR3 extends over 15 amino acids. The V gene's germline CDR1 is SGHTA and CDR2 FQGNSA.

The chain has TRBV6-5 and TRBJ1-4; 9 bases align to TRBD1. Per germline, CDR1 MNHEY and CDR2 SVGAGI. With 2 bases clipped from V and 8 bases from J, the junction kept 9 bases outside the gene matches. The CDR3 is 16 residues long. CDR3 loop: CASSYDHRGLVEKLFF. The CDR3 nucleotides are TGTGCCAGCAGTTACGACCACAGGGGGCTGGTCGAAAAACTGTTTTTT.

This chain uses TRBV6-5 with TRBJ2-7; D is unclear. The V end was cut by 6 bases, the J end by 2 bases, with 11 bases between. Per the germline V gene, CDR1 is MNHEY and CDR2 is SVGAGI. CDR3 length: 13 residues. DNA for the CDR3: TGTGCCAGCAGCCTAGTGACTGCCTACGAGCAGTACTTC. Its protein product is CASSLVTAYEQYF.

V gene TRBV5-1 combines with J gene TRBJ2-3, with TRBD2 matching over 8 bases. After removal of 3 bases from V and 4 bases from J, the junction contained 7 bases not matched to a gene. Germline assignment: CDR1 SGHRS and CDR2 YFSETQ. There are 15 residues in the CDR3. CDR3 region: CASSSFSGVSDTQYF. CDR3 bases: TGCGCCAGCAGCTCCTTTAGCGGGGTTTCAGATACGCAGTATTTT.

The CDR3 region has the DNA TGTGCCAGCAGTTTGAGGGGAGGGCGATTCAATGAGCAGTTCTTC. Protein product: CASSLRGGRFNEQFF. V usage is TRBV27 and J usage is TRBJ2-1, with TRBD2 identical over 7 bases. In germline, CDR1 is MNHEY, CDR2 SMNVEV (reference sequence). V gave up 3 bases and J gave up 6 bases; unmatched junction bases: 8. This CDR3 spans 15 amino acids.

The chain carries TRBV5-6 and TRBJ1-2, with 10 positions matching TRBD1. With V trimmed by 4 bases and J by 5 bases, 11 bases remained unmatched. From germline, CDR1 is SGHDT and CDR2 YYEEEE. The CDR3 is 16 amino acids. The CDR3 protein is CASSPLLRTGGYGYTF. CDR3 coding DNA: TGTGCCAGCAGCCCCTTACTCCGGACAGGGGGATATGGCTACACCTTC.

The chain recombines TRBV10-3 with TRBJ2-1; D possibly corresponds to TRBD2 (7 bases). V was pared by 3 bases and J by 10 bases, with 19 bases between. The V gene's germline CDR1 is ENHRY and CDR2 SYGVKD. This CDR3 comprises 15 residues. The CDR3 here is CAISEFAGAPREQFF. CDR3 DNA: TGTGCCATCAGTGAATTTGCGGGGGCCCCACGGGAGCAGTTCTTC.

CDR3: CASSPGGNTIYF. CDR3 in DNA: TGCGCCAGCAGCCCGGGGGGAAACACCATATATTTT. The chain links TRBV4-3 to TRBJ1-3, with no clear D. V shed 4 bases and J shed 4 bases, with 5 bases lying between them. This CDR3 contains 12 residues. Germline V gives CDR1 LGHNA, CDR2 YSLEER.

J is TRBJ2-3 and V is TRBV9, with D possibly TRBD2 on 6 matching bases. The CDR3 covers 15 residues. V was clipped by 4 bases and J by 5 bases, with 17 bases between them. CDR1 SGDLS and CDR2 YYNGEE come from the germline V gene. Here the CDR3 reads CASSLRAGPEDTQYF. The CDR3, as DNA: TGTGCCAGCAGCCTAAGAGCGGGCCCGGAAGATACGCAGTATTTT.

The chain carries TRBV2 and TRBJ2-6; D is ambiguous. The germline V gene has CDR1 SNHLY and CDR2 FYNNEI. The CDR3 consists of 14 residues. The V and J ends lost 8 bases and 1 base respectively, with 9 bases between them. The CDR3 DNA reads as TGTGCCAGCCTCTCGGTATCTGGGGCCAACGTCCTGACTTTC. Protein product: CASLSVSGANVLTF.

This chain uses TRBV10-1 with TRBJ1-1; 10 bases are shared with TRBD1. Germline V gene sequence: CDR1 WNHNN, CDR2 SYGVQD (reference sequence). Trimming cost V 5 bases and J 5 bases; bases outside gene matches: 8. The CDR3 is made up of 15 amino acids. DNA for the CDR3: TGCGCCAGCAGTCCTAGACAGGGGGCGAGGACTGAAGCTTTCTTT. Translating gives CASSPRQGARTEAFF.

This rearrangement joins TRBV14 to TRBJ1-1, with D unresolved. Germline V gene sequence: CDR1 SGHDN, CDR2 FVKESK. The V end lost 5 bases, the J end lost 4 bases, and 11 bases lay between the germline ends. This CDR3 has 13 residues. The CDR3, as DNA: TGTGCCAGCAGCAGACTTTCCCGCACTGAAGCTTTCTTT. Translating gives CASSRLSRTEAFF.

The chain combines TRBV10-3 with TRBJ2-3; TRBD2 is a possible D gene (5 bases). The germline gives CDR1 ENHRY, CDR2 SYGVKD. The V gene lost 6 bases and the J gene lost 0 bases, with 13 bases spanning the gap. The CDR3 covers 15 residues. CDR3 in amino acids: CAIRRADSSTDTQYF. The DNA of the CDR3 is TGTGCCATCAGGAGGGCAGATTCTAGCACAGATACGCAGTATTTT.

This chain connects TRBV30 to TRBJ1-2; D not resolved. With 4 bases removed from V and 7 bases from J, the gap between germline ends came to 10 bases. CDR1 GTSNPN and CDR2 SVGIG come from the germline V gene (reference sequence). The CDR3 is 11 residues long. As DNA, the CDR3 is TGTGCCTGGATGGCACTAACTGGCTACACCTTC. Its translation is CAWMALTGYTF.

The chain employs TRBV13 and TRBJ1-1; TRBD1 matches 7 bases. This CDR3 region has 12 residues. Per germline, CDR1 PRHDT and CDR2 FYEKMQ (reference sequence). The ends lost 5 bases at V and 8 bases at J; junction bases unmatched: 5. CDR3 DNA: TGTGCCAGCAGCCCGACAGGGAGGGAAGCTTTCTTT. Translated: CASSPTGREAFF. The complete variable domain, with remaining parts taken from reference TRBV13 and TRBJ1-1, reads AAGVIQSPRHLIKEKRETATLKCYPIPRHDTVYWYQQGPGQDPQFLISFYEKMQSDKGSIPDRFSAQQFSDYHSELNMSSLELGDSALYFCASSPTGREAFFGQGTRLTVV.